This T cell receptor (beta chain) was found in a study of cytomegalovirus exposure and HLA in healthy donors. The PCR employed 60 Vbeta primers together with 13 Jbeta primers. The data were produced by immunoSEQ multiplex PCR, yet TCRdb's version contains in-frame clones alone and is incomplete. The sample lists fewer than 200,000 clones, about 86% occurring once. Whole-study results and caveats: Trimming of TCR beta V- and J-genes showed a link, identified in a later analysis, to a missense DCLRE1C variant.

A remark on this clone: Its antigen remains unidentified.

This TCR was sampled from a woman in her 30s in good health and CMV-seronegative. The specimen sequenced was PBMCs.

The CDR3 protein is CASSLAAGGSDTQYF. CDR3 in DNA: TGCGCCAGCAGCTTGGCGGCGGGTGGGTCAGATACGCAGTATTTT. The V call is TRBV5-1, the J call TRBJ2-3, with D possibly TRBD2 on 5 matching bases. With 0 bases removed from V and 4 bases from J, the gap between germline ends came to 12 bases. CDR1 and CDR2 from the germline V gene are SGHRS and YFSETQ. The CDR3 runs 15 residues.